These 27 T cell receptor beta chains were sequenced from one sample in a study of cytomegalovirus exposure and HLA in healthy donors. PCR amplification relied on 60 Vbeta primers (plus 13 Jbeta primers). Assay: immunoSEQ multiplex PCR; the TCRdb copy retains only in-frame clones and omits some. The sample consists of 150,000 to 200,000 clones, around 84% of them appearing once. Sample: PBMCs. The origin of the receptors is a middle-aged woman in good health and CMV-seronegative.

The chain is built from TRBV5-6 and TRBJ2-3; D is uncertain. Germline V gives CDR1 SGHDT, CDR2 YYEEEE. V was pared by 2 bases and J by 2 bases, with 3 bases between. The CDR3 loop spans 12 amino acids. The CDR3 loop reads CASSFYTDTQYF. As DNA, the CDR3 is TGTGCCAGCAGCTTCTACACAGATACGCAGTATTTT.

With respect to this clone: The limits of the CDR3 on the DNA are not certain, so only TCRdb's listed CDR3 is given. The chain joins TRBV21-1 to TRBJ2-1; no check of the table's D call, TRBD2, against the DNA was made. TRBV21-1 is labeled a pseudogene. The CDR3 numbers 19 amino acids, ends counted. The CDR3 loop is CASSKFLLCASGTYNEQFF.

The chain is built from TRBV6-5 and TRBJ1-1, with D tentatively TRBD1 (6 bases). Looked up from germline, CDR1 is MNHEY and CDR2 is SVGAGI. V lost 6 bases and J lost 8, with 10 bases in between. The CDR3 consists of 11 residues. CDR3 in DNA: TGTGCCAGCAGCCGAGGGGGAGAAGCTTTCTTT. Translation gives CASSRGGEAFF.

This rearrangement joins TRBV11-2 to TRBJ1-2, with 9 bases aligning to TRBD1. Germline V gene lookup returns CDR1 SGHAT and CDR2 FQNNGV. The CDR3 spans 14 residues. Unmatched junction bases numbered 4, after V lost 3 bases and J lost 5 bases. DNA for the CDR3: TGTGCCAGCAGCTTCGGCGGACAGGGGTATGGCTACACCTTC. Protein sequence: CASSFGGQGYGYTF.

V and J are TRBV9 and TRBJ2-1, with 7 bases matching TRBD2. The CDR3 consists of 15 residues. The germline V gene encodes CDR1 SGDLS and CDR2 YYNGEE. The V and J ends lost 3 bases and 6 bases, in that order; junction bases with no gene match: 9. CDR3 amino acids: CASSAGSGRLNEQFF. The DNA of the CDR3 is TGTGCCAGCAGCGCCGGGTCCGGGAGGCTCAATGAGCAGTTCTTC.

This sequence joins TRBV28 and TRBJ1-5; weak D call: TRBD1 (6 bases). Looked up from germline, CDR1 is MDHEN and CDR2 is SYDVKM. There are 12 residues in the CDR3. V gave up 10 bases and J gave up 4 bases, with 11 bases separating them. CDR3 DNA sequence: TGTGCCACCCGTAGGGGGAATCAGCCCCAGCATTTT. Its protein product is CATRRGNQPQHF.

The chain carries TRBV13 and TRBJ2-3; D is unresolved. The germline V and J ends were trimmed by 2 bases and 3 bases, with 9 bases remaining between them. The CDR3 contains 14 residues. Germline assignment: CDR1 PRHDT and CDR2 FYEKMQ (reference sequence). The CDR3 loop reads CASSLTLKTDTQYF. In nucleotides, the CDR3 is TGTGCCAGCAGCTTAACCCTAAAGACAGATACGCAGTATTTT.

This sequence joins TRBV7-9 and TRBJ1-1, with 12 bases fitting TRBD1. V gave up 5 bases and J gave up 3 bases; unmatched junction bases: 10. Per the germline V gene, CDR1 is SEHNR and CDR2 is FQNEAQ (reference sequence). CDR3 length equals 17 residues. CDR3 in amino acids: CASSHLGTGGLYTEAFF. DNA of the CDR3: TGTGCCAGCAGCCACTTAGGGACAGGGGGCTTGTACACTGAAGCTTTCTTT.

This clone showed up just a few times. This rearrangement joins TRBV6-1 to TRBJ2-5; a possible D gene is TRBD1 (5 bases). This CDR3 has 14 amino acids. Trimming removed 1 base at V and 3 bases at J, with 9 bases between. Per germline, CDR1 MNHNS and CDR2 SASEGT. This CDR3 is CASSEGQSKETQYF. Here the CDR3 DNA reads TGTGCCAGCAGTGAAGGACAGTCTAAAGAGACCCAGTACTTC.

The V gene is TRBV15, the J gene TRBJ1-4, with D possibly being TRBD1 (6 bases). The CDR3 is 17 residues long. Looked up from germline, CDR1 is LNHNV and CDR2 is YYDKDF (reference sequence). Trimming cost V 4 bases and J 4 bases, with 19 bases left between them. CDR3 region: CATSNPGHRNFNEKLFF. For the CDR3, the DNA is TGTGCCACCAGCAATCCGGGACACCGGAATTTTAATGAAAAACTGTTTTTT. The variable domain in full, with the rest retrieved from reference TRBV15 and TRBJ1-4, is DAMVIQNPRYQVTQFGKPVTLSCSQTLNHNVMYWYQQKSSQAPKLLFHYYDKDFNNEADTPDNFQSRRPNTSFCFLDIRSPGLGDTAMYLCATSNPGHRNFNEKLFFGSGTQLSVL.

This sequence joins TRBV4-1 and TRBJ1-6, with D hard to call. The germline gives CDR1 MGHRA, CDR2 YSYEKL. V was shortened by 4 bases and J by 5 bases, with 12 bases between the two germline ends. This CDR3 has 15 amino acids. In nucleotides, the CDR3 is TGCGCCAGCAGCCCAGCCCTCAGGAATAATTCACCCCTCCACTTT. Protein product: CASSPALRNNSPLHF.

This sequence joins TRBV4-1 and TRBJ1-6; D might be TRBD1 (5 bases). This CDR3 contains 15 residues. Germline values: CDR1 MGHRA, CDR2 YSYEKL. V shed 2 bases and J shed 7 bases, with 12 bases lying between them. CDR3 DNA sequence: TGCGCCAGCAGCCAACGACAGCCCTTAAATTCACCCCTCCACTTT. Translation gives CASSQRQPLNSPLHF.

J is TRBJ2-2 and V is TRBV11-2; the D is unclear. CDR1 and CDR2 from the germline V gene are SGHAT and FQNNGV. V lost 1 base and J 1 base, leaving 10 bases between the germline ends. The CDR3 length is 16 residues. The DNA of the CDR3 is TGTGCCAGCAGCTTAGTAAAACAGCTGAACACCGGGGAGCTGTTTTTT. Its translation is CASSLVKQLNTGELFF.

The V call is TRBV11-3, the J call TRBJ1-1; D not resolved. The CDR3 is made up of 13 amino acids. The V end lost 3 bases, the J end lost 9 bases, and 14 bases lay between the germline ends. The germline CDR1 and CDR2 sequences are SGHNT and YENEEA. The CDR3 sequence is CASSFGSGSQAFF. The DNA for the CDR3 is TGTGCCAGCAGCTTTGGGTCAGGCTCCCAAGCTTTCTTT. Filled out from reference TRBV11-3 and TRBJ1-1, the complete variable domain reads EAGVVQSPRYKIIEKKQPVAFWCNPISGHNTLYWYLQNLGQGPELLIRYENEEAVDDSQLPKDRFSAERLKGVDSTLKIQPAELGDSAVYLCASSFGSGSQAFFGQGTRLTVV.

The CDR3 sequence: CASSLLAGTGELFF. DNA of the CDR3: TGTGCCAGCAGCTTACTAGCGGGGACCGGGGAGCTGTTTTTT. This chain connects TRBV11-2 to TRBJ2-2; 9 nucleotides agree with TRBD2. Unmatched junction bases numbered 0, after V lost 2 bases and J lost 5 bases. Germline assignment: CDR1 SGHAT and CDR2 FQNNGV. The CDR3 is 14 residues long.

The chain recombines TRBV4-1 with TRBJ2-1; D gene uncertain. V was cut by 3 bases and J by 10 bases, with 13 bases left in between. Looked up from germline, CDR1 is MGHRA and CDR2 is YSYEKL. The CDR3 length is 13 residues. CDR3 in amino acids: CASSQAGPGEQFF. The CDR3 bases are TGCGCCAGCAGCCAGGCCGGCCCAGGCGAGCAGTTCTTC.

The chain couples TRBV18 to TRBJ2-7, with 11 positions matching TRBD1. The CDR3 sequence is 14 residues long. V was pared by 6 bases and J by 2 bases, with 3 bases of the junction left unmatched. From germline, CDR1 is KGHSH and CDR2 LQKENI. The CDR3 region is CASSRTGGPYEQYF. In DNA, the CDR3 is TGTGCCAGCTCTAGGACAGGGGGCCCCTACGAGCAGTACTTC.

The chain recombines TRBV19 with TRBJ2-1; no definite D call. Looked up from germline, CDR1 is LNHDA and CDR2 is SQIVND (reference sequence). Trimming took 2 bases from V and 8 from J, leaving 19 bases between them. The CDR3 runs to 16 residues. CDR3 protein: CASSIRSGFSFDEQFF. As DNA, the CDR3 is TGTGCCAGTAGTATACGCTCGGGTTTCTCCTTCGATGAGCAGTTCTTC.

This clone was observed a single time. The gene calls are TRBV19 and TRBJ2-3; TRBD2 aligns across 11 bases. The length of the CDR3 is 16 residues. Germline V gene lookup returns CDR1 LNHDA and CDR2 SQIVND (reference sequence). V shed 5 bases and J 1 base; nucleotides not matched to a gene: 5. The CDR3 sequence: CASSPALAGGTDTQYF. CDR3 sequence (DNA): TGTGCCAGTAGTCCAGCACTAGCGGGGGGCACAGATACGCAGTATTTT.

The rearrangement joins TRBV5-4 to TRBJ1-2; TRBD1 is a possible D gene (6 bases). Germline V gives CDR1 SGHNT, CDR2 YYREEE (reference sequence). Trimming took off 2 bases at V and 6 bases at J, with 11 bases between the two ends. This CDR3 is built from 13 residues. CDR3 nucleotides: TGTGCCAGCAGCTTAACAGGGTCTGATGGCTACACCTTC. Translated: CASSLTGSDGYTF.

The chain uses TRBV7-2 and TRBJ2-3, with 12 positions matching TRBD2. In germline, CDR1 is SGHTA, CDR2 FQGNSA. The junction had 11 bases not matched to a gene; V was cut back by 5 bases and J by 2 bases. CDR3 size: 18 residues. For the CDR3, the DNA is TGTGCCAGCAGCCCAACTGTGAGACTAGCGGGGGACACAGATACGCAGTATTTT. It yields the protein CASSPTVRLAGDTDTQYF.

In this sample, this clone turned up a few times. V gene TRBV5-1 combines with J gene TRBJ1-1, with D possibly TRBD1 on 6 matching bases. The CDR3 has 16 amino acids. Germline values: CDR1 SGHRS, CDR2 YFSETQ. Trimming took 0 bases from V and 4 from J, leaving 16 bases between them. This CDR3 reads CASSLGGGGAVTEAFF. The CDR3 region has the DNA TGCGCCAGCAGCTTGGGAGGGGGGGGCGCGGTCACTGAAGCTTTCTTT. The full variable domain, completed using reference TRBV5-1 and TRBJ1-1, is KAGVTQTPRYLIKTRGQQVTLSCSPISGHRSVSWYQQTPGQGLQFLFEYFSETQRNKGNFPGRFSGRQFSNSRSEMNVSTLELGDSALYLCASSLGGGGAVTEAFFGQGTRLTVV.

The rearrangement joins TRBV14 to TRBJ1-2, with D perhaps TRBD1 (5 bases). This CDR3 region has 19 residues. The germline V gene has CDR1 SGHDN and CDR2 FVKESK. The V end lost 1 base, the J end lost 4 bases, and 25 bases lay between the germline ends. In DNA, the CDR3 is TGTGCCAGCAGCCAAGGAGGCACGGGGGACCACGATCTGAGCTATGGCTACACCTTC. Protein: CASSQGGTGDHDLSYGYTF. The variable domain in full, completed from reference TRBV14 and TRBJ1-2, reads EAGVTQFPSHSVIEKGQTVTLRCDPISGHDNLYWYRRVMGKEIKFLLHFVKESKQDESGMPNNRFLAERTGGTYSTLKVQPAELEDSGVYFCASSQGGTGDHDLSYGYTFGSGTRLTVV.

J is TRBJ2-1 and V is TRBV21-1; TRBD1 reflects the table's D call only, with no check against the DNA. TRBV21-1 is a pseudogene locus. The CDR3 is 15 residues long. For the CDR3, the DNA is TGTGCCAGCAGCAAAGAACAGTTGTCTTACAATGAGCAGTTCTTC. Translation gives CASSKEQLSYNEQFF.

The chain couples TRBV27 to TRBJ2-2; D is perhaps TRBD2 (7 bases). Germline V gene lookup returns CDR1 MNHEY and CDR2 SMNVEV (reference sequence). V lost 3 bases, J lost 6 bases, and 11 bases lay in between. The CDR3 sequence is 14 residues long. The CDR3 DNA follows: TGTGCCAGCAGTTTCAGGGGAGGGTCCGGGGAGCTGTTTTTT. This encodes CASSFRGGSGELFF.

Concerning this clone itself: Germline is not matched at one junction end, which may reflect a read error. This chain's CDR3 is CSSSLGGYEQYF. The CDR3, as DNA: TGTTCCAGCAGCTTAGGAGGCTACGAGCAGTACTTC. The V and J genes are TRBV7-9 and TRBJ2-7, with D possibly TRBD2 on 5 matching bases. Germline CDR1 SEHNR, CDR2 FQNEAQ (reference sequence). The CDR3 contains 12 residues.

The chain recombines TRBV5-1 with TRBJ2-3; a possible D gene is TRBD2 (6 bases). CDR1 SGHRS and CDR2 YFSETQ come from the germline V gene. Trimming cost V 4 bases and J 6 bases, with 15 bases left between them. This CDR3 comprises 14 residues. The CDR3 DNA reads as TGCGCCAGCAGCGGTTCAGGGACTTGGGATACGCAGTATTTT. It yields the protein CASSGSGTWDTQYF.